The sequence of this T cell receptor (beta chain) was determined in a study of T cell repertoires in cytomegalovirus infection. Whole-study context: CMV epitopes that were recently identified and HLA-C-restricted were used alongside well-studied HLA-B-restricted ones. Signatures in public TCR beta sequences pointed to both CMV infection and matching HLA type.

Germline-derived CDR1 and CDR2 are MGHRA and YSYEKL. Trimming stripped 4 bases from V and 3 bases from J, with 15 bases between. CDR3 length equals 15 residues. TCRdb independently ran MiXCR on the reads; one entry per CDR3 protein. The sample consists of 380,000 or so distinct CDR3 sequences, about 35% of them appearing once. Study results and caveats: Based on cumulative public TCR beta family frequency, carriers of CMV plus the relevant HLA were identified.

This clonotype was observed a few times. The antigen is unknown. The chain links TRBV4-1 to TRBJ2-5; a weak D match, TRBD2 (5 bases). This clonotype was sampled from a human donor in good health (CMV status not recorded). Some clones in this sample may be carry-over from other donors' samples. The specimen comprised cultured PBMCs, sampled from culture after CMV antigen stimulation. CDR3: CASSPGVLGEETQYF. CDR3 nucleotides: TGCGCCAGCAGCCCCGGGGTACTAGGAGAAGAGACCCAGTACTTC.